This T cell receptor (beta chain) was obtained from a study of T cell responses to AZD1222 COVID-19 vaccine. Study-wide points: Baseline seropositivity occurred in only 5 to 7 AZD1222 recipients.

Germline V lookup: CDR1 SEHNR, CDR2 FQNEAQ (reference sequence). The CDR3 length is 16 residues. V was pared by 6 bases and J by 3 bases, with 20 bases between. Libraries were prepared by immunoSEQ multiplex PCR; TCRdb keeps only in-frame clonotypes and omits some of them. The table records around 120,000 clones, roughly 90% of them present only once. Details on this clone: Its antigen is not identified.

The rearrangement joins TRBV7-9 to TRBJ1-1; TRBD1 might be the D (5 bases). The TCR sequence derives from an adult in good health. Source: peripheral blood, taken on day 0 of AZD1222 vaccination. This CDR3 reads CASSWGGAGDYTEAFF. The DNA for the CDR3 is TGTGCCAGCAGTTGGGGCGGCGCCGGGGATTACACTGAAGCTTTCTTT. The full variable domain, rest sourced from reference TRBV7-9 and TRBJ1-1, is DTGVSQNPRHKITKRGQNVTFRCDPISEHNRLYWYRQTLGQGPEFLTYFQNEAQLEKSRLLSDRFSAERPKGSFSTLEIQRTEQGDSAMYLCASSWGGAGDYTEAFFGQGTRLTVV.